The 27 T cell receptor beta chains reported below all come from one sample, sequenced in a study of PD-1 blockade in classical Hodgkin lymphoma (TCRdb year 2020). Receptor libraries were prepared by the immunoSEQ multiplex PCR assay. TCRdb carries this immuneACCESS record with in-frame sequences only. Its versions omit some clonotypes, under half of them owing to an unresolved V gene in the studies checked, with the rest unexplained. A total of 40,000 to 45,000 clones appear in this sample, roughly 78% of them only once. The ten biggest clones cover 13% of the sample. The meaning of the sample's time point label: cycle 1 day 1 (C1D1), immediately before nivolumab initiation. All trial patients had relapsed after autologous stem cell transplantation, with cohorts A, B and C differing in prior brentuximab vedotin exposure. The sample here was peripheral blood mononuclear cells (PBMCs), taken at baseline. The receptor source for this set is a human donor with classical Hodgkin lymphoma.

This chain connects TRBV11-2 to TRBJ2-5; D tentatively reads TRBD1 or TRBD2 (5 bases each). The CDR3 has 14 amino acids. Trimming pared 8 bases from V and 5 bases from J, leaving 18 bases between. Germline assignment: CDR1 SGHAT and CDR2 FQNNGV. This chain's CDR3 is CASGVRGVGETQYF. Here the CDR3 DNA reads TGTGCCAGCGGGGTGAGAGGGGTAGGGGAGACCCAGTACTTC. Filled out from reference TRBV11-2 and TRBJ2-5, the complete variable domain reads EAGVAQSPRYKIIEKRQSVAFWCNPISGHATLYWYQQILGQGPKLLIQFQNNGVVDDSQLPKDRFSAERLKGVDSTLKIQPAKLEDSAVYLCASGVRGVGETQYFGPGTRLLVL.

By share, this clone ranks as medium-sized. The V call is TRBV9, the J call TRBJ2-2; 7 bases map to TRBD1. Trimming cost V 6 bases and J 5 bases; bases outside gene matches: 7. Germline CDR1 is SGDLS and CDR2 is YYNGEE. The CDR3 is 14 amino acids. CDR3 loop: CASTPTGSTGELFF. Here the CDR3 DNA reads TGTGCCAGCACCCCGACAGGGTCTACCGGGGAGCTGTTTTTT.

The V call is TRBV13, the J call TRBJ2-7; the match to TRBD1 covers 11 bases. Germline V gene lookup returns CDR1 PRHDT and CDR2 FYEKMQ (reference sequence). This CDR3 is built from 16 residues. The trim removed 8 bases at V and 0 bases at J, leaving 9 bases unmatched. The CDR3 spells CASRTGGGGSSYEQYF. DNA for the CDR3: TGTGCCAGCCGGACAGGGGGCGGGGGGAGCTCCTACGAGCAGTACTTC.

The V and J genes are TRBV9 and TRBJ2-5; D is unclear. The germline V gene encodes CDR1 SGDLS and CDR2 YYNGEE. V dropped 0 bases and J dropped 1 base, with 4 bases sitting between them. The CDR3 loop spans 13 amino acids. The CDR3 DNA reads as TGTGCCAGCAGCGTAGACTTCCAAGAGACCCAGTACTTC. Residues: CASSVDFQETQYF.

V and J are TRBV5-1 and TRBJ1-5, with no clear D. The CDR3 covers 13 residues. Germline V gene data show CDR1 as SGHRS and CDR2 as YFSETQ. The germline V and J ends were trimmed by 3 bases and 5 bases, with 9 bases remaining between them. Here the CDR3 DNA reads TGCGCCAGCAGCTCCGACGGAGATCAGCCCCAGCATTTT. Protein: CASSSDGDQPQHF.

The rearrangement uses TRBV4-1 and TRBJ2-7; weak D call: TRBD2 (6 bases). CDR3 length: 15 residues. Trimming cost V 3 bases and J 5 bases, with 17 bases left between them. CDR1 and CDR2 from the germline V gene are MGHRA and YSYEKL. CDR3 sequence: CASSHWGEGDDEQYF. The CDR3 coding sequence is TGCGCCAGCAGCCACTGGGGGGAAGGAGATGACGAGCAGTACTTC.

V usage is TRBV9 and J usage is TRBJ2-7, with D perhaps matching TRBD2 (6 bases). The CDR3 consists of 15 residues. Germline V gene lookup returns CDR1 SGDLS and CDR2 YYNGEE. V lost 3 bases and J 0 bases, leaving 13 bases between the germline ends. The CDR3 nucleotides are TGTGCCAGCAGCGCGGGCGGGGTTTCCTCCTACGAGCAGTACTTC. It encodes CASSAGGVSSYEQYF.

V and J are TRBV6-5 and TRBJ2-7, with 9 positions matching TRBD1. Trimming at V came to 5 bases and at J to 1 base, leaving 3 bases not matched to a gene. Germline V gene sequence: CDR1 MNHEY, CDR2 SVGAGI. The CDR3 has 14 amino acids. The CDR3 region is CASSRDRASYEQYF. Here the CDR3 DNA reads TGTGCCAGCAGTCGGGACAGGGCGTCCTACGAGCAGTACTTC.

The CDR3 protein is CASSVTPGLYNEQFF. Written as DNA, the CDR3 is TGTGCCAGCAGCGTAACCCCGGGGCTCTACAATGAGCAGTTCTTC. V usage is TRBV9 and J usage is TRBJ2-1, with D perhaps given as TRBD1 or TRBD2 (5 bases each). Trimming shortened V by 1 base and J by 3 bases, and 11 bases separated the two germline ends. There are 15 residues in the CDR3. The germline V gene has CDR1 SGDLS and CDR2 YYNGEE.

The genes are TRBV4-2 and TRBJ2-2, with 12 nucleotides matching TRBD2. The V gene end was trimmed by 3 bases and the J gene end by 4 bases; junction bases not matched to a gene: 6. This CDR3 has 17 residues. CDR1 and CDR2 from the germline V gene are LGHNA and YNFKEQ. CDR3 DNA: TGTGCCAGCAGCCATCTAGCGGGGGGGCACGGCACCGGGGAGCTGTTTTTT. As protein: CASSHLAGGHGTGELFF.

The J gene is TRBJ1-5, the V gene TRBV18; 10 bases agree with TRBD1. The length of the CDR3 is 16 residues. V gave up 1 base and J gave up 9 bases; unmatched junction bases: 9. The germline CDR1 and CDR2 sequences are KGHSH and LQKENI. This chain's CDR3 is CASSPQDRGLQWPQHF. The CDR3 DNA is TGTGCCAGCTCACCACAGGACAGGGGGTTACAATGGCCCCAGCATTTT.

The CDR3 nucleotides read TGCGCCAGCAGTCAGGGGGCGGAGGAAAAACTGTTTTTT. Translated: CASSQGAEEKLFF. The chain carries TRBV10-2 and TRBJ1-4; 8 positions agree with TRBD1. Germline V CDR1 and CDR2: WSHSY, SAAADI. The length of the CDR3 is 13 residues. V lost 5 bases to trimming and J lost 8 bases; unmatched junction nucleotides: 4.

The chain joins TRBV11-2 to TRBJ2-1, with D maybe TRBD2 (5 bases). The CDR3 is 16 residues long. Germline assignment: CDR1 SGHAT and CDR2 FQNNGV. The ends were cut back, 2 bases at V and 8 bases at J, with 19 bases in the middle. CDR3 in amino acids: CASSLKWVGEWHEQFF. CDR3 in DNA: TGTGCCAGCAGCTTAAAGTGGGTCGGGGAGTGGCATGAGCAGTTCTTC.

This chain uses TRBV5-5 with TRBJ2-1, with a possible D match to TRBD2 (5 bases). The V gene lost 2 bases and the J gene lost 3 bases, with 9 bases spanning the gap. The CDR3 consists of 14 residues. Germline CDR1 reads SGHKS; CDR2 reads YYEKEE (reference sequence). CDR3 protein: CASSLVGDYNEQFF. DNA of the CDR3: TGTGCCAGCAGCTTAGTCGGGGACTACAATGAGCAGTTCTTC.

The chain combines TRBV11-2 with TRBJ2-2; D might be TRBD1 (6 bases). V lost 3 bases and J lost 4, with 9 bases in between. This CDR3 comprises 14 residues. Germline CDR1 reads SGHAT; CDR2 reads FQNNGV. The CDR3 reads CASSFPGVTGELFF. In DNA form, the CDR3 reads TGTGCCAGCAGCTTCCCAGGGGTCACCGGGGAGCTGTTTTTT.

This sequence joins TRBV7-2 and TRBJ1-4; the D is unclear. The CDR3 spans 13 residues. The germline CDR1 and CDR2 sequences are SGHTA and FQGNSA. V was trimmed by 2 bases and J by 5 bases, leaving 6 bases between them. CDR3 nucleotides: TGTGCCAGCAGCTTACGAGGAAATGAAAAACTGTTTTTT. The encoded protein is CASSLRGNEKLFF.

The chain is built from TRBV7-3 and TRBJ1-1, with D perhaps TRBD1 (5 bases). CDR3 size: 13 residues. V was shortened by 3 bases and J by 6 bases, with 11 bases between the two germline ends. Looked up from germline, CDR1 is SGHTA and CDR2 is FQGTGA. CDR3: CASSLGGLSEAFF. The CDR3 DNA is TGTGCCAGCAGCTTGGGGGGACTCTCTGAAGCTTTCTTT.

This clone turned up a few times. The chain combines TRBV7-9 with TRBJ2-6; D remains ambiguous. Trimming left V 0 bases short and J 3 bases short, with 0 bases between. Germline CDR1 reads SEHNR; CDR2 reads FQNEAQ (reference sequence). The CDR3 has 13 amino acids. CDR3 bases: TGTGCCAGCAGCTTAGCTGGGGCCAACGTCCTGACTTTC. It encodes CASSLAGANVLTF.

The chain links TRBV6-6 to TRBJ2-7; 10 bases are shared with TRBD2. The V gene's germline CDR1 is MNHNY and CDR2 SVGAGI (reference sequence). The ends lost 6 bases at V and 7 bases at J; junction bases unmatched: 12. The CDR3 is 15 residues long. The CDR3, as DNA: TGTGCCAGCAGCAACCAGCAGCGGGGGGGCAGAGAGCAGTACTTC. This translates into CASSNQQRGGREQYF.

This clone was recorded only once. The rearrangement links TRBV9 to TRBJ1-4; unclear D gene. Trimming left V 3 bases short and J 8 bases short, with 17 bases between. Germline V gene data show CDR1 as SGDLS and CDR2 as YYNGEE. The CDR3 runs 15 residues. CDR3 bases: TGTGCCAGCAGCGCGAACGACGCGGGAGGGGAAAAACTGTTTTTT. Translated: CASSANDAGGEKLFF.

This clone has a single count. In DNA, the CDR3 is TGTGCCCCGCGAGGGGAGGGGACCGGGGAGCTGTTTTTT. Its protein is CAPRGEGTGELFF. This chain uses TRBV6-9 with TRBJ2-2, with 7 bases fitting TRBD2. The CDR3 is 13 residues long. Germline values: CDR1 MNHGY, CDR2 SVAAGI. Losses at the gene ends were 11 bases for V and 5 bases for J; bases not matched to a gene: 8.

This chain joins TRBV5-6 and TRBJ1-5; D unresolved. This CDR3 contains 17 residues. V lost 1 base and J 2 bases, leaving 16 bases between the germline ends. CDR1 and CDR2 from the germline V gene are SGHDT and YYEEEE. The CDR3 nucleotides are TGTGCCAGCAGCTTGCGGGCCCTATCCGGCGGCAATCAGCCCCAGCATTTT. Its protein is CASSLRALSGGNQPQHF.

The chain is built from TRBV5-1 and TRBJ2-5; 8 bases line up with TRBD2. The CDR3 is made up of 14 amino acids. Germline loops: CDR1 SGHRS, CDR2 YFSETQ. Trimming cost V 5 bases and J 2 bases; bases outside gene matches: 5. In DNA form, the CDR3 reads TGCGCCAGCAGTCCCGGGGGGGCTCAAGAGACCCAGTACTTC. Protein: CASSPGGAQETQYF.

Remarks on this clone: This sample includes further DNA sequences coding for the same CDR3. V and J are TRBV6-5 and TRBJ2-5; 7 nucleotides match TRBD2. Germline V CDR1 and CDR2: MNHEY, SVGAGI. J gave up 5 bases and V 6 bases, and 6 bases lay outside the gene matches. This CDR3 region has 13 residues. In DNA form, the CDR3 reads TGTGCCAGCAGCTGGGGGGGGTGGGAGACCCAGTACTTC. It encodes CASSWGGWETQYF.

The V gene is TRBV6-6, the J gene TRBJ2-7; 9 bases match TRBD1. V was clipped by 6 bases and J by 7 bases; unmatched bases: 16. The CDR3 covers 16 residues. Germline CDR1 MNHNY, CDR2 SVGAGI (reference sequence). The DNA of the CDR3 is TGTGCCAGCAGGCAGAGAGCGGGGACAGGGCATGGGGAGCAGTACTTC. It specifies CASRQRAGTGHGEQYF.

This clone was seen just once. V usage is TRBV6-1 and J usage is TRBJ2-7, with 8 bases lining up with TRBD1. The CDR3 loop spans 13 amino acids. In germline, CDR1 is MNHNS, CDR2 SASEGT. V was pared by 6 bases and J by 3 bases, with 4 bases of the junction left unmatched. As DNA, the CDR3 is TGTGCCAGCAGGGCCGGGACAGGCTACGAGCAGTACTTC. Its translation is CASRAGTGYEQYF.

V usage is TRBV10-3 and J usage is TRBJ1-1; tentatively, D is TRBD1 (5 bases). CDR1 is ENHRY and CDR2 is SYGVKD in the germline V gene. This CDR3 comprises 15 residues. The V end lost 7 bases, the J end lost 1 base, and 16 bases lay between the germline ends. The CDR3, as DNA: TGTGCCATCAAGTTAGACAGCCGACAGAACACTGAAGCTTTCTTT. Its translation: CAIKLDSRQNTEAFF.